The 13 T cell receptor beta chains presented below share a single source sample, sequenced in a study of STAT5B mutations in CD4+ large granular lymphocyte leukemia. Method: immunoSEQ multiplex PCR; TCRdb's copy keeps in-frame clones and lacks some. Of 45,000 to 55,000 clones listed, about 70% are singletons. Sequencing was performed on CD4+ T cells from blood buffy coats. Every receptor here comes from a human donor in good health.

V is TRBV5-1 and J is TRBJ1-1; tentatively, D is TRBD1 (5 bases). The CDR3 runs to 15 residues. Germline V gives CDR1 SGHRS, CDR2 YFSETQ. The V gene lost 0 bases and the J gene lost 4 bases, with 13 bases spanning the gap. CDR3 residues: CASSLEQGSSTEAFF. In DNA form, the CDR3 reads TGCGCCAGCAGCTTGGAGCAGGGATCGAGCACTGAAGCTTTCTTT.

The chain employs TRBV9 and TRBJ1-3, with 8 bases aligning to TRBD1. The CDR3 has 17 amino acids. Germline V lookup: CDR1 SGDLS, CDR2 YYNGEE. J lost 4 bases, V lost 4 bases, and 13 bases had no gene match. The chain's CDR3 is CASSPPTGQGGGNTIYF. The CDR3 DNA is TGTGCCAGCAGCCCACCGACTGGACAGGGAGGAGGAAACACCATATATTTT.

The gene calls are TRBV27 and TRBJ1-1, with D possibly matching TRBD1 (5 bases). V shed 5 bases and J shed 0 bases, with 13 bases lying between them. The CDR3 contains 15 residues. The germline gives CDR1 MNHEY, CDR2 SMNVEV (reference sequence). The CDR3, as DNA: TGTGCCAGCAGTCTACTGGGACCCTTGAACACTGAAGCTTTCTTT. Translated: CASSLLGPLNTEAFF.

The CDR3 protein is CASSVRGFGSNQPQHF. For the CDR3, the DNA is TGTGCCAGCAGTGTAAGGGGGTTTGGGAGCAATCAGCCCCAGCATTTT. This chain joins TRBV6-1 and TRBJ1-5, with D tentatively TRBD1 (6 bases). This CDR3 contains 16 residues. Trimming removed 4 bases at V and 1 base at J, with 14 bases between. From germline, CDR1 is MNHNS and CDR2 SASEGT.

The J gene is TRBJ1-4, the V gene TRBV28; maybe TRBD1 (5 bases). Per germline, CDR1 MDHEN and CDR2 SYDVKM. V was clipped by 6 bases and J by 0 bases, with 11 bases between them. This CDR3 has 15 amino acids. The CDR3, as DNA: TGTGCCAGCAGCCCCCTCAGGGCAACTAATGAAAAACTGTTTTTT. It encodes CASSPLRATNEKLFF.

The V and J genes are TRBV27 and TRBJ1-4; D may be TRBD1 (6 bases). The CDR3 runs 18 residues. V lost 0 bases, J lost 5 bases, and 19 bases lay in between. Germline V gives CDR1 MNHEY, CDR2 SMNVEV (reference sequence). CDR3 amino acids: CASSLSIQGPMSNEKLFF. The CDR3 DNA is TGTGCCAGCAGTTTATCGATCCAGGGGCCGATGTCGAATGAAAAACTGTTTTTT. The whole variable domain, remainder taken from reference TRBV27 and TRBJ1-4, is EAQVTQNPRYLITVTGKKLTVTCSQNMNHEYMSWYRQDPGLGLRQIYYSMNVEVTDKGDVPEGYKVSRKEKRNFPLILESPSPNQTSLYFCASSLSIQGPMSNEKLFFGSGTQLSVL.

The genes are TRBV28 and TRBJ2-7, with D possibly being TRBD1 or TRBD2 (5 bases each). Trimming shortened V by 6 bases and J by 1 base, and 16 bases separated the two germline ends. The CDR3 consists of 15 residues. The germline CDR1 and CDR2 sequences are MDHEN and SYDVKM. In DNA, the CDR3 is TGTGCCAGCAGCTCCAGGGACGGAATATCCTACGAGCAGTACGTC. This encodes CASSSRDGISYEQYV.

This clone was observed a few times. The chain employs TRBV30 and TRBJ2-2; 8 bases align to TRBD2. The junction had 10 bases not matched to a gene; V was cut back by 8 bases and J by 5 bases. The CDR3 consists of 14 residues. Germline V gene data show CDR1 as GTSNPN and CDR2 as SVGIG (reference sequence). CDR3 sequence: CAQSGGGRTGELFF. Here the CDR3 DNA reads TGTGCCCAGTCGGGCGGGGGGCGGACCGGGGAGCTGTTTTTT. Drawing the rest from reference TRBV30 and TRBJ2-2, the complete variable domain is SQTIHQWPATLVQPVGSPLSLECTVEGTSNPNLYWYRQAAGRGLQLLFYSVGIGQISSEVPQNLSASRPQDRQFILSSKKLLLSDSGFYLCAQSGGGRTGELFFGEGSRLTVL.

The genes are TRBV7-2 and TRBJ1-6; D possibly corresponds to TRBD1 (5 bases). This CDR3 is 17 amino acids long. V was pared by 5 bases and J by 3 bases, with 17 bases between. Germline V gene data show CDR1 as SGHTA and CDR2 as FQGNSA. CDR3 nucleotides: TGTGCCAGCAGCCCAGCGGGGGAAAGTTACTATAATTCACCCCTCCACTTT. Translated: CASSPAGESYYNSPLHF. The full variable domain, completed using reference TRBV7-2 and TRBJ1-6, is GAGVSQSPSNKVTEKGKDVELRCDPISGHTALYWYRQSLGQGLEFLIYFQGNSAPDKSGLPSDRFSAERTGGSVSTLTIQRTQQEDSAVYLCASSPAGESYYNSPLHFGNGTRLTVT.

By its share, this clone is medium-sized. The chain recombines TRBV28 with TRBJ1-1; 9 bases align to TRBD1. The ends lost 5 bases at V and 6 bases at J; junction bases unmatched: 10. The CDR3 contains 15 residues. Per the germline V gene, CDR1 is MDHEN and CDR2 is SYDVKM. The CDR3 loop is CASSRTGGARPEAFF. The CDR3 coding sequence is TGTGCCAGCAGTCGCACAGGGGGCGCCCGACCTGAAGCTTTCTTT.

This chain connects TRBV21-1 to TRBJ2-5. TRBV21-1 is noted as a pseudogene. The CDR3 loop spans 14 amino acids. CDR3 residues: CASSKEADQETQYF. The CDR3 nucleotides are TGTGCCAGCAGCAAAGAGGCAGACCAAGAGACCCAGTACTTC.

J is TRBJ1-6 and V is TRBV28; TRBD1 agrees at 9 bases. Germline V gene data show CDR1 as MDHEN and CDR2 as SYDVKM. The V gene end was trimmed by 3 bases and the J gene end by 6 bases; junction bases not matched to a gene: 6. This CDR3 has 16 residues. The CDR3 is CASSFPQGATNSPLHF. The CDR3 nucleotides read TGTGCCAGCAGTTTTCCACAGGGGGCAACTAATTCACCCCTCCACTTT.

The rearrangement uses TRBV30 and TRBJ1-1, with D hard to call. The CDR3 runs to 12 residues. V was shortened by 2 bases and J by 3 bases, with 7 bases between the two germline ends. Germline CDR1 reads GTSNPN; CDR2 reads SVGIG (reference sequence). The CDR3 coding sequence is TGTGCCTGGAGTAGATGGGACACTGAAGCTTTCTTT. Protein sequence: CAWSRWDTEAFF.